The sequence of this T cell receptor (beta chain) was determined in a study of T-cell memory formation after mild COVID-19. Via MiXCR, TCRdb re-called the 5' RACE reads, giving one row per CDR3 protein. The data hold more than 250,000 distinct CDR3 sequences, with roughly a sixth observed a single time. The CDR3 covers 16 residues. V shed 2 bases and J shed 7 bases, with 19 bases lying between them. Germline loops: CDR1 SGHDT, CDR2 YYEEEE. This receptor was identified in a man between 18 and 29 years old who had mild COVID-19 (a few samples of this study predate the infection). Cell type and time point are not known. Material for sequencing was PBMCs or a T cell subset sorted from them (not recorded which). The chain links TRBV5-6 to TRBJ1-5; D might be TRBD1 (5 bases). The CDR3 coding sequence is TGTGCCAGCAGCTTCTCCGACAGCCTAGCGAACCAGCCCCAGCATTTT. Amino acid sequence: CASSFSDSLANQPQHF.